Listed below are T cell receptor beta chains from one sample, sequenced in a study of T cell changes during pregnancy in multiple sclerosis. Only in-frame clones appear in the TCRdb table, and some are missing; sequencing was by immunoSEQ multiplex PCR. The sample shows approximately 50,000 clones, roughly 94% of them seen only once. The starting material was CD4+ T cells from peripheral blood mononuclear cells, obtained in the third trimester of pregnancy. The receptors here all came from a female donor with multiple sclerosis, enrolled in a pregnancy study. CDR3s include the opening cysteine and the closing phenylalanine or tryptophan. A D gene is named only where the DNA matches it firmly. A row's size may be missing; if present it is once, few, many or a size class.

>TRBD2|TRBJ2-7|.|TRBV5-3
CARSLGDYESNEQYF
TGTGCCAGAAGCTTGGGGGACTACGAAAGCAACGAGCAGTACTTC
>.|TRBJ2-7|.|TRBV11-2
CASSLTPLAVEQYF
TGTGCCAGCAGCTTAACCCCTTTGGCGGTCGAGCAGTACTTC
>TRBD2|TRBJ2-5|.|TRBV9
CASSVRPSGGKETQYF
TGTGCCAGCAGCGTACGTCCTAGCGGGGGGAAAGAGACCCAGTACTTC
>TRBD1|TRBJ1-6|.|TRBV4-1
CASSPTGFYSPLHF
TGCGCCAGCAGCCCGACAGGGTTTTATTCACCCCTCCACTTT
>TRBD1|TRBJ1-2|once|TRBV5-5
CASSRDRAGYTF
TGTGCCAGCAGCCGGGACAGGGCGGGCTACACCTTC
>TRBD1|TRBJ1-4|.|TRBV7-7
CAPARDRGFNYSEKLFF
TGTGCCCCGGCCCGGGACAGGGGCTTCAACTATAGCGAAAAACTGTTTTTT
>TRBD1|TRBJ1-5|.|TRBV6-1
CASTVDRGHQPQHF
TGTGCCAGCACTGTGGACAGGGGGCATCAGCCCCAGCATTTT
>TRBD1|TRBJ2-7|.|TRBV13
CASSPRQGPYEQYF
TGTGCCAGCAGCCCACGACAGGGCCCCTACGAGCAGTACTTC
>.|TRBJ2-1|once|TRBV28
CAISEQTYNEQFF
TGTGCCATTAGCGAGCAAACGTACAATGAGCAGTTCTTC
>.|TRBJ1-2|.|TRBV7-6
CASSLGGGFKGGYTF
TGTGCCAGCAGCTTAGGGGGGGGATTTAAGGGCGGCTACACCTTC
>TRBD1|TRBJ1-2|.|TRBV5-4
CASSLQDRVDGYTF
TGTGCCAGCAGCCTACAGGACAGGGTGGATGGCTACACCTTC
>.|TRBJ2-7|.|TRBV6-5
CASSKGVVTGEQYF
TGTGCCAGCAGTAAAGGGGTCGTTACCGGCGAGCAGTACTTC
>TRBD1|TRBJ2-7|once|TRBV9
CASSVEVTGAYEQYF
TGTGCCAGCAGCGTAGAGGTGACAGGGGCCTACGAGCAGTACTTC
>.|TRBJ2-7|.|TRBV5-6
CASSLDRTTYEQYF
TGTGCCAGCAGCTTGGACAGGACGACCTACGAGCAGTACTTC
>TRBD1|TRBJ2-1|.|TRBV9
CASSVGGKQGNEQFF
TGTGCCAGCAGCGTAGGGGGAAAACAGGGGAATGAGCAGTTCTTC
>.|TRBJ2-4|few|TRBV13
CASRLAGDRNIQYF
TGTGCCAGCAGGCTGGCCGGGGATCGAAACATTCAGTACTTC
>TRBD1|TRBJ1-4|.|TRBV19
CASSAIRDRGNEKLFF
TGTGCCAGTAGTGCAATCCGGGACAGGGGAAATGAAAAACTGTTTTTT
>TRBD1|TRBJ1-6|.|TRBV7-2
CASSYGQGANSPLHF
TGTGCCAGCAGCTACGGACAGGGGGCGAATTCACCCCTCCACTTT
>.|TRBJ1-2|.|TRBV19
CASNTPAGKSRYGYTF
TGTGCCAGTAACACCCCGGCGGGGAAGTCTCGATATGGCTACACCTTC
>.|TRBJ1-2|.|TRBV21-1
CASSNTGFRYGYTF
TGTGCCAGCAGCAATACAGGGTTTCGATATGGCTACACCTTC
>.|TRBJ2-7|.|TRBV7-8
CASSFRQMAYEQYF
TGTGCCAGCAGCTTTCGACAGATGGCCTACGAGCAGTACTTC
>TRBD2|TRBJ2-7|.|TRBV2
CASSKLSSGSRYEQYF
TGTGCCAGCAGTAAGCTCTCTAGCGGGAGTAGGTACGAGCAGTACTTC
>TRBD2|TRBJ2-1|once|TRBV5-4
CASSLSSLLAGEGYNEQFF
TGTGCCAGCAGCTTGTCCTCTTTATTAGCGGGAGAGGGGTACAATGAGCAGTTCTTC
>.|TRBJ2-3|.|TRBV5-6
CASSLGGWAGSDTQYF
TGTGCCAGCAGCTTGGGAGGGTGGGCTGGGTCGGATACGCAGTATTTT
>.|TRBJ1-5|once|TRBV9
CASSVGAQISNQPQHF
TGTGCCAGCAGCGTGGGGGCCCAAATAAGCAATCAGCCCCAGCATTTT
>.|TRBJ2-1|.|TRBV7-9
CASSLGGYEQFF
TGTGCCAGCAGCTTAGGGGGCTATGAGCAGTTCTTC
>.|TRBJ1-1|.|TRBV10-3
CAISRNSYEAFF
TGTGCCATCAGCCGTAACAGCTATGAAGCTTTCTTT
>TRBD1|TRBJ2-5|once|TRBV7-2
CASSFGRGRETQYF
TGTGCCAGCAGCTTCGGCAGGGGGCGGGAGACCCAGTACTTC
>.|TRBJ2-1|.|TRBV19
CATALSPNEQFF
TGTGCCACCGCGTTGAGTCCTAATGAGCAGTTCTTC
>.|TRBJ2-1|.|TRBV19
CASTSGQSSDNEQFF
TGTGCCAGTACCTCCGGACAGTCATCGGACAATGAGCAGTTCTTC
>TRBD2|TRBJ2-2|.|TRBV27
CASSVLAGDPGELFF
TGTGCCAGCAGCGTACTAGCGGGAGACCCCGGGGAGCTGTTTTTT
>.|TRBJ1-1|.|TRBV13
CASSFNRGRNTEAFF
TGTGCCAGCAGCTTTAATAGAGGCCGGAACACTGAAGCTTTCTTT
>.|TRBJ2-1|.|TRBV19
CASSIDPIDRSYNEQFF
TGTGCCAGTAGTATAGATCCGATAGACCGGAGTTACAATGAGCAGTTCTTC
>TRBD1|TRBJ1-6|.|TRBV6-1
CASSDDRGPNSPLHF
TGTGCCAGCAGTGACGACAGGGGCCCTAATTCACCCCTCCACTTT
>.|TRBJ1-2|.|TRBV5-6
CASSLRQDYGYTF
TGTGCCAGCAGCCTTCGACAGGACTATGGCTACACCTTC
>.|TRBJ1-3|.|TRBV5-6
CASSSWGGRPGNTIYF
TGTGCCAGCAGCTCCTGGGGAGGGCGGCCTGGAAACACCATATATTTT
>.|TRBJ2-5|once|TRBV7-9
CASSLSSGQRETQYF
TGTGCCAGCAGCCTTTCTAGCGGACAGCGAGAGACCCAGTACTTC
>.|TRBJ1-1|.|TRBV15
CATSNGDMNTEAFF
TGTGCCACCAGTAACGGGGATATGAACACTGAAGCTTTCTTT
>.|TRBJ2-2|.|TRBV5-1
CASSLAPGDTGELFF
TGCGCCAGCAGCTTGGCCCCGGGTGACACCGGGGAGCTGTTTTTT
>TRBD2|TRBJ2-2|.|TRBV6-5
CASSLSGGATGELFF
TGTGCCAGCAGCCTTAGCGGGGGGGCTACCGGGGAGCTGTTTTTT
>TRBD1|TRBJ1-1|.|TRBV5-5
CASSPGTGHTEAFF
TGTGCCAGCAGCCCCGGGACAGGCCACACTGAAGCTTTCTTT
>.|TRBJ2-3|.|TRBV28
CASSFGGTTDTQYF
TGTGCCAGCAGTTTTGGAGGGACTACAGATACGCAGTATTTT
>.|TRBJ1-1|once|TRBV27
CASSPRGRDSNTEAFF
TGTGCCAGCAGTCCCCGAGGGAGGGATTCAAACACTGAAGCTTTCTTT
>.|TRBJ2-3|.|TRBV23-1
CASSQSVQGIKTDTQYF
TGCGCCAGCAGTCAATCGGTCCAGGGGATAAAGACAGATACGCAGTATTTT
>TRBD1|TRBJ1-6|.|TRBV5-1
CASSLHGDRTGGAKNSPLHF
TGCGCCAGCAGCTTGCACGGGGATCGGACAGGGGGCGCGAAGAATTCACCCCTCCACTTT
>.|TRBJ1-5|.|TRBV29-1
CSVAFTGYDQPQHF
TGCAGCGTTGCTTTTACAGGGTATGATCAGCCCCAGCATTTT
>.|TRBJ1-3|.|TRBV27
CATRDSASGNTIYF
TGTGCCACCCGAGACAGCGCCTCTGGAAACACCATATATTTT
>.|TRBJ1-5|.|TRBV4-3
CASSQDGVGQPQHF
TGCGCCAGCAGCCAAGACGGGGTTGGTCAGCCCCAGCATTTT
>TRBD2|TRBJ2-7|.|TRBV4-3
CASSQWLAGPYEQYF
TGCGCCAGCAGCCAATGGCTAGCGGGGCCCTACGAGCAGTACTTC
>TRBD1|TRBJ2-3|once|TRBV6-1
CASSAPSGTGLSTDTQYF
TGTGCCAGCAGTGCTCCCTCTGGGACAGGACTTTCCACAGATACGCAGTATTTT
>.|TRBJ2-5|.|TRBV28
CASSLSAKGGRVPMHTQYF
TGTGCCAGCAGTTTATCCGCAAAGGGGGGGAGGGTCCCGATGCATACCCAGTACTTC
>TRBD1|TRBJ2-5|.|TRBV5-4
CASRVGQGQETQYF
TGTGCCAGCAGAGTTGGACAGGGGCAAGAGACCCAGTACTTC
>.|TRBJ1-1|.|TRBV12-5
CASGPRRGGLSVNTEAFF
TGTGCTAGTGGTCCAAGACGAGGGGGTTTGTCGGTGAACACTGAAGCTTTCTTT
>.|TRBJ2-3|.|TRBV4-3
CASSQEQYPDTQYF
TGCGCCAGCAGCCAAGAACAATACCCAGATACGCAGTATTTT
>.|TRBJ2-5|.|TRBV27
CASSKIDSQETQYF
TGTGCCAGCAGTAAAATTGACAGTCAAGAGACCCAGTACTTC